A single count supports the clone carrying this T cell receptor (beta chain). The entry originates in a study of blood T cell repertoires in COVID-19. Study-level information: In each case, the material was cDNA or gDNA derived from T cells, B-cell-depleted T cells, or PBMCs.

Trimming left V 7 bases short and J 7 bases short, with 16 bases between. The length of the CDR3 is 13 residues. The germline gives CDR1 SNHLY, CDR2 FYNNEI. Original handling: Using reference gene primer amplification, nucleated cell counts were estimated. Method: immunoSEQ multiplex PCR; TCRdb's copy keeps in-frame clones and lacks some. V and J calls and clone size are as listed in that table; D and trimming were resolved from the DNA. The table includes approximately 200,000 clones, approximately 82% detected once. The chain is built from TRBV2 and TRBJ1-1; D is perhaps TRBD1 (5 bases). Sequenced material: peripheral blood. This sequence was found in a human donor with acute or convalescent COVID-19. The donor label of this sample is uncertain. The CDR3 sequence is CASTMALTVEAFF. Written as DNA, the CDR3 is TGTGCCAGCACGATGGCTTTGACAGTTGAAGCTTTCTTT.